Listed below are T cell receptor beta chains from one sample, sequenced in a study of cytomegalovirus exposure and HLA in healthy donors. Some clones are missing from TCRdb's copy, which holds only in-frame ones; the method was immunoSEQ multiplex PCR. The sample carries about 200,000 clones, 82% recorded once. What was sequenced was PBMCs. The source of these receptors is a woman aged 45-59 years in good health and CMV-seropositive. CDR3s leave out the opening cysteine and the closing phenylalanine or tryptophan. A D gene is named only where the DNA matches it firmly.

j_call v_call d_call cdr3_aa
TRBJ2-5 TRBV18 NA ASKGGETQY
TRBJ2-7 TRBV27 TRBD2 ASSASGSSYEQY
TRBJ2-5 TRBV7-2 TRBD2 ASSLRLAQETQY
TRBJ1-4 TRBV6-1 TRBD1 ASSPATGARQKLF
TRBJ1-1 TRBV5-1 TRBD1 ASRSGQGGNTEAF
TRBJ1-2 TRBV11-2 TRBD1 ASSPFRQDRWGNYGYT
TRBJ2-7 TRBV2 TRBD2 ASSGPGTVTSGNPYEQY
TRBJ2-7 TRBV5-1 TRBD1 ASSLEGAGYEQY
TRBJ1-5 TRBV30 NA AWSTSFTDPQH
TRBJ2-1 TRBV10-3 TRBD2 AISESPLAGSDEQF
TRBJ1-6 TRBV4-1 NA ASTRGRVDSPLH
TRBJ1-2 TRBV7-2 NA ASSLGAPYGYT
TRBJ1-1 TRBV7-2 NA ASSLEQNTEAF
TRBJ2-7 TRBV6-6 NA ASSKLGNLGYEQY
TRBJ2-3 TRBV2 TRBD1 ASRGQGNTDTQY
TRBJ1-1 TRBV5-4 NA ASSFDASSRTEAF
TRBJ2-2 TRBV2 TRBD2 ASSVLPYSRTSSSGELF
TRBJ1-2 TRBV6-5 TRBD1 ASRWTGSSGYT
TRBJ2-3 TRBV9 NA ASSVMRGGADTQY
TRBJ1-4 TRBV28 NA ASSTPGAATNEKLF
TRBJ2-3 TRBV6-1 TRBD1 ASSPRDRADTQY
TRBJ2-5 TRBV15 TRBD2 ATSKLPGLQY
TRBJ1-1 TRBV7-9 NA ASSSQSGQLFEAF
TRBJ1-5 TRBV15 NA ATSTGGSGQPQH
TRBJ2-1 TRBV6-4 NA ASSERGSSYNEQF
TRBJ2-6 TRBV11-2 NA ASSSQGSGANVLT
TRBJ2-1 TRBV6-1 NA ASSGFESSYNEQF
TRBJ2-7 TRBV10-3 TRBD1 AISGPGQGNSYEQY
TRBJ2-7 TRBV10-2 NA ASSDTGHYEQY
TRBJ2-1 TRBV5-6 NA ASSLIMRGLNVEQF
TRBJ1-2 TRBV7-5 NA VRRSRTDYGYT
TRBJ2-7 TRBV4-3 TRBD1 ASSQDGTDYEQY
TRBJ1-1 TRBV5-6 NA ASSLVDSSLNTEAF
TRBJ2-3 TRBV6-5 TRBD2 ASSYSGGGTDTQY
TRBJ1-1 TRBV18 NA ASSSRALDTEAF
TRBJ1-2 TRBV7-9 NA ASSLVKGRDNGYT
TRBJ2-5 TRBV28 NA ASSFSDLKEETQY
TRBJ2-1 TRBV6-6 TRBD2 ASSYPSGGPNEQF
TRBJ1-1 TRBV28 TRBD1 ASSSPGQLNTEAF
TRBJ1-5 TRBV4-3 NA ASSQDLVAGNQPQH
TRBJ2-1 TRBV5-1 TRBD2 ASSISSGGNNEQF
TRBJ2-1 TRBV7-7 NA ASSLVTAHNEQF
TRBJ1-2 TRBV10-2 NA ASSEAFASYT
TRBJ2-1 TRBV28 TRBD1 ASSGQGLSIYEQF
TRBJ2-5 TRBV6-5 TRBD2 ASSQNGGSGVY
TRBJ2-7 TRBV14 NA ASSPSRVSYEQY
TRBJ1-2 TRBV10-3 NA AIRPGEINYGYT
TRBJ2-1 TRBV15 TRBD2 ATSRRTSGGHSYNEQF
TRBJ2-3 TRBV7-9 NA AYEYPVAADTQY
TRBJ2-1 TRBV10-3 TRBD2 AISSAPGLGGDEQF
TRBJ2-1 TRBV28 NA ASSFEGVYNEQF
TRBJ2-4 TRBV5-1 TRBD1 ASSPQGAGNIQY
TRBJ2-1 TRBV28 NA ASSSPVRDTSYNEQF
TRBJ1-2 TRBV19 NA ASYRDPRYGYT
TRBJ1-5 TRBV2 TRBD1 ASSERGLNSNQPQH
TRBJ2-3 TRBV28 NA ASVSGYETDTQY
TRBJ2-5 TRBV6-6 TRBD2 ASSYSRVAGEETQY
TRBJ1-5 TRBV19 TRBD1 AVGDRSNQPQH
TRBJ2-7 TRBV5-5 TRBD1 ASSGDRDEQY
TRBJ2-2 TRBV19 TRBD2 ASRSGGASGELF